The clone carrying this T cell receptor (beta chain) was recorded only once. No antigen is known for it. Researchers ran the PCR with 60 Vbeta and 13 Jbeta primers. Some clones are missing from TCRdb's copy, which holds only in-frame ones; the method was immunoSEQ multiplex PCR. The data hold around 300,000 clones, with roughly four fifths observed a single time. This CDR3 is built from 17 residues. The V gene's germline CDR1 is MNHEY and CDR2 SMNVEV (reference sequence). Trimming stripped 2 bases from V and 0 bases from J, with 11 bases between. This sample is part of a study of cytomegalovirus exposure and HLA in healthy donors. Study-level findings and limits: A previous analysis found most TCR beta V segments productive roughly 90% or roughly 30% of the time. Investigators reported under 200 TCR beta chains as tied to cytomegalovirus.

This clonotype was sampled from a woman in her 40s in good health and CMV-seropositive. The sample comprised PBMCs. The rearrangement joins TRBV27 to TRBJ2-6; D possibly corresponds to TRBD2 (6 bases). As DNA, the CDR3 is TGTGCCAGCAGTTTAGGGGGGATCTTCTCTGGGGCCAACGTCCTGACTTTC. Amino acid sequence: CASSLGGIFSGANVLTF.